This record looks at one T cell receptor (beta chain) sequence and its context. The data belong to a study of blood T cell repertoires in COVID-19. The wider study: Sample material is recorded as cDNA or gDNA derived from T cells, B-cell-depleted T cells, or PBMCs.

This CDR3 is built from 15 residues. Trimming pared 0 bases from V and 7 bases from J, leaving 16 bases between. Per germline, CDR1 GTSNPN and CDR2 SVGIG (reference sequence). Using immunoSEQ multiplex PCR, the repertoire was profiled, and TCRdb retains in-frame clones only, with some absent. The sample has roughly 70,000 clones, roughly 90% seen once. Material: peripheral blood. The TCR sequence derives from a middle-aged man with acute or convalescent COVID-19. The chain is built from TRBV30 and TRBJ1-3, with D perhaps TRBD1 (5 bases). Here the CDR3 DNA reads TGTGCCTGGAGTGTGCGGGACTACAACAGGAACACCATATATTTT. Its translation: CAWSVRDYNRNTIYF.